This T cell receptor (beta chain) is drawn from a study of T cell repertoires in cytomegalovirus infection. The CDR3 has 13 amino acids. CDR1 SGHVS and CDR2 FNYEAQ come from the germline V gene. The J segment lost 4 bases and the V segment lost 5 bases, leaving 4 bases of the junction unmatched. About this clonotype: The antigen remains unidentified.

TCRdb re-derived calls from the reads in MiXCR, one entry per CDR3 protein. The sample comprises approximately 25,000 distinct CDR3 sequences, around 19% of which are singletons, and approximately 81% rests with the top ten. This sample comprised CD8+ T cells from cultured PBMCs, obtained from culture after CMV antigen stimulation. This sequence originates from a human donor in good health (CMV status not recorded). Some clones in this sample may be carry-over from other donors' samples. This rearrangement joins TRBV7-6 to TRBJ1-1; 7 bases are a match to TRBD1. Here the CDR3 DNA reads TGTGCCAGCAGCGAGAACAGGGGCACTGAAGCTTTCTTT. Protein: CASSENRGTEAFF.